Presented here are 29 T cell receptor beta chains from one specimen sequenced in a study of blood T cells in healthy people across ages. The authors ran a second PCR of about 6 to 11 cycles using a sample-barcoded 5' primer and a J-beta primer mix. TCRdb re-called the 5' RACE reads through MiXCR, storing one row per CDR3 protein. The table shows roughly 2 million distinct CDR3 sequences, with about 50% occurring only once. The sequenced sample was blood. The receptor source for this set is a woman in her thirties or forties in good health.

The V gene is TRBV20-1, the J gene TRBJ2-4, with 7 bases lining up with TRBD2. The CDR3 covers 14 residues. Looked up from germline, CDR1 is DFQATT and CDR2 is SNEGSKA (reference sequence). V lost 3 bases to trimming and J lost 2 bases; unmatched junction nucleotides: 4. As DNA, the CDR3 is TGCAGTGCTAGGGAAGCGGGGTCCAAAAACATTCAGTACTTC. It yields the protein CSAREAGSKNIQYF.

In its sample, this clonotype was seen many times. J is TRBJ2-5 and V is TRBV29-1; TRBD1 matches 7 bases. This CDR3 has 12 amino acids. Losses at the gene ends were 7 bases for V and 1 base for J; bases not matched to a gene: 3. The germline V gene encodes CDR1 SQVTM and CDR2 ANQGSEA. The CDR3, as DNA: TGCAGCGGAGGACAGGTCCAAGAGACCCAGTACTTC. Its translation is CSGGQVQETQYF.

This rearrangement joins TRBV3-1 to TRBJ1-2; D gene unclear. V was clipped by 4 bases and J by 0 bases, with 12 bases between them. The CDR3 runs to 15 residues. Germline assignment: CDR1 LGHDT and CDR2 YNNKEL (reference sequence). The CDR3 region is CASSPDGRANYGYTF. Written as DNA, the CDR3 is TGTGCCAGCAGCCCCGATGGGAGAGCTAACTATGGCTACACCTTC.

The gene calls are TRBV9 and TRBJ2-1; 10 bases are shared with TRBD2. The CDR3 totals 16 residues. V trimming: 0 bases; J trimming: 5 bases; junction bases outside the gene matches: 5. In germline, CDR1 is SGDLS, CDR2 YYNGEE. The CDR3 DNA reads TGTGCCAGCAGCGTAGGGCTAGCGGGGGCAAACAATGAGCAGTTCTTC. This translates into CASSVGLAGANNEQFF.

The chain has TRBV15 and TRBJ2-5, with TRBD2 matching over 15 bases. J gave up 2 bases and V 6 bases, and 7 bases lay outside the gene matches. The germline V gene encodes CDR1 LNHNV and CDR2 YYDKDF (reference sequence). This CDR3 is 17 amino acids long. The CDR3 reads CATSTGTSGGTQETQYF. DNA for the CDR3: TGTGCCACCAGTACGGGGACTAGCGGGGGGACACAAGAGACCCAGTACTTC.

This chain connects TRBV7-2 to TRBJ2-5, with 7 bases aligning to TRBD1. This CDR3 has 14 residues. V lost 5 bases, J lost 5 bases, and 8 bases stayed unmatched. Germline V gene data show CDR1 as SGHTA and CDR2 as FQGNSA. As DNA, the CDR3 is TGTGCCAGCAGCCAAAGACAGGGTATGGAGACCCAGTACTTC. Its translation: CASSQRQGMETQYF.

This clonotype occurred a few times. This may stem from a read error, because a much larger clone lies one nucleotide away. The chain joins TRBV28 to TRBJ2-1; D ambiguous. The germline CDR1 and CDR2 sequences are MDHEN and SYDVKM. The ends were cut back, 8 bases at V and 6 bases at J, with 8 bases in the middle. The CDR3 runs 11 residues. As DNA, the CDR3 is TGTGCCAGCCGCTTAATCAATGAGCAGTTCTTC. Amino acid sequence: CASRLINEQFF.

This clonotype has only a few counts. Written as DNA, the CDR3 is TGTGCCAGCAGTTCCCTGTCGGATGGCTACACCTTC. Protein: CASSSLSDGYTF. The chain links TRBV28 to TRBJ1-2, with D hard to call. V was pared by 4 bases and J by 6 bases, with 9 bases between. This CDR3 comprises 12 residues. From germline, CDR1 is MDHEN and CDR2 SYDVKM.

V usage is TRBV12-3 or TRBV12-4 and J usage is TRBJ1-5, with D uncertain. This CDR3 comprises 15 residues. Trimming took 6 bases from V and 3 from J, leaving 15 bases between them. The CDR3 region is CASSSSGGVNQPQHF. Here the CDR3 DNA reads TGTGCCAGCAGCTCCTCTGGCGGCGTCAATCAGCCCCAGCATTTT.

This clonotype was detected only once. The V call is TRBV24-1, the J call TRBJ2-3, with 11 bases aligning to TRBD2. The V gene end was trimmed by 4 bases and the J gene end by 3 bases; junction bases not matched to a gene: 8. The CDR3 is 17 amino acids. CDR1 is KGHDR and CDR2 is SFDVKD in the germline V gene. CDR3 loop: CATSDPLLAGGTDTQYF. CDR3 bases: TGTGCCACCAGTGACCCTCTGCTAGCGGGGGGAACAGATACGCAGTATTTT.

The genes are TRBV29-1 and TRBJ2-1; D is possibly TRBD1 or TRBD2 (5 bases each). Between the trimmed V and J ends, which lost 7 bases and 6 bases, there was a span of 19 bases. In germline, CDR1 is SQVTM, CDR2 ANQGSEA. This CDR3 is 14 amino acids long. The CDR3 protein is CSAKRGRLINEQFF. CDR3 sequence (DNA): TGCAGCGCAAAAAGGGGACGCCTGATCAATGAGCAGTTCTTC.

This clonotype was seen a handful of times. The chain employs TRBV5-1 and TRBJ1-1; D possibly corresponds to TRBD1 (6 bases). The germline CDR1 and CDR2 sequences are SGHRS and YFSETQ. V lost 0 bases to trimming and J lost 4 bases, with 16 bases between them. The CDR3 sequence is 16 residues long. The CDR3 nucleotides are TGCGCCAGCAGCTTGGAATCGGGACACACCCGCACTGAAGCTTTCTTT. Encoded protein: CASSLESGHTRTEAFF.

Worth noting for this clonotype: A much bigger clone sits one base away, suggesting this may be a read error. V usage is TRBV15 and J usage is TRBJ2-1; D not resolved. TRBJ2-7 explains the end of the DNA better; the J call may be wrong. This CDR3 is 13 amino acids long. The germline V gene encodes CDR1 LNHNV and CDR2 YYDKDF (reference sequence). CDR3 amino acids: CATSRDSYNEQYF. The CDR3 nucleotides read TGTGCCACCAGCAGAGATAGCTACAATGAGCAGTACTTC.

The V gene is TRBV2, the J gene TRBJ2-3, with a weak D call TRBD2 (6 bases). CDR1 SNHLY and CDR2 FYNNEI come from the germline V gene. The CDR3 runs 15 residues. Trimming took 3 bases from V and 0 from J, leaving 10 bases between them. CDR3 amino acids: CASSESGTSTDTQYF. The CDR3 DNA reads TGTGCCAGCAGTGAGTCCGGGACTAGCACAGATACGCAGTATTTT.

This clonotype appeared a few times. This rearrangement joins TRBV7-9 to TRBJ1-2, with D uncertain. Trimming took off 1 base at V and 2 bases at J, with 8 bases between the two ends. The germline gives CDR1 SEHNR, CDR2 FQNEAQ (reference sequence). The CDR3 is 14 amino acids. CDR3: CASSLGRLNYGYTF. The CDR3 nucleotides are TGTGCCAGCAGCTTAGGTCGGTTAAACTATGGCTACACCTTC. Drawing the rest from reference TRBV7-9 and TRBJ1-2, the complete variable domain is DTGVSQNPRHKITKRGQNVTFRCDPISEHNRLYWYRQTLGQGPEFLTYFQNEAQLEKSRLLSDRFSAERPKGSFSTLEIQRTEQGDSAMYLCASSLGRLNYGYTFGSGTRLTVV.

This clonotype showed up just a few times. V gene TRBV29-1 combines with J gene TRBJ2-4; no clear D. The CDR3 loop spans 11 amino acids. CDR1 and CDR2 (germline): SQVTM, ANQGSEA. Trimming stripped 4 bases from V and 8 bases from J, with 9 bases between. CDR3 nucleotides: TGCAGCGTTGCCCCTGGGGACATTCAGTACTTC. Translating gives CSVAPGDIQYF.

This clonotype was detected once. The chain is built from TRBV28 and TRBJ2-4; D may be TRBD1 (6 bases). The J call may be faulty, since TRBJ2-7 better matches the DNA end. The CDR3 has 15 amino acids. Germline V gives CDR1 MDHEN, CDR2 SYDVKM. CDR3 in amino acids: CASSLGLQGQYEQYF. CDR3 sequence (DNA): TGTGCCAGCAGTTTAGGACTCCAGGGGCAGTACGAGCAGTACTTC.

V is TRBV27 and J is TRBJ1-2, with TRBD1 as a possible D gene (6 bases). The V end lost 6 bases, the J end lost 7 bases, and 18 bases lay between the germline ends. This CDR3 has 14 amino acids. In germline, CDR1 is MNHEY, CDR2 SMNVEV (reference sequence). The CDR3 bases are TGTGCCAGCAGAGACCCTGGGGGACATGGTGGCTACACCTTC. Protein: CASRDPGGHGGYTF.

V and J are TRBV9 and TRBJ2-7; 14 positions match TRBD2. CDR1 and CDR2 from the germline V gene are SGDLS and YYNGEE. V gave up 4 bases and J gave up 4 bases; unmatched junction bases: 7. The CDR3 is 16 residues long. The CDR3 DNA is TGTGCCAGCAGCCCGGGGACTAGCGGGGGATATTACGAGCAGTACTTC. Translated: CASSPGTSGGYYEQYF.

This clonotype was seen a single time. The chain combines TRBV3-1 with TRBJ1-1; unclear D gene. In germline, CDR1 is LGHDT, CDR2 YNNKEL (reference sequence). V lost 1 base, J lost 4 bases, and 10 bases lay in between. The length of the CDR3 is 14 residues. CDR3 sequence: CASSQVLSGTEAFF. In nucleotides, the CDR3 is TGTGCCAGCAGCCAAGTTTTATCGGGCACTGAAGCTTTCTTT.

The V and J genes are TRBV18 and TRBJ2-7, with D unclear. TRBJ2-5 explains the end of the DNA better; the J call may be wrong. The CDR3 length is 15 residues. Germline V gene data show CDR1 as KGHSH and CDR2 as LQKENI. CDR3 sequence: CASSPRVALQETQYF. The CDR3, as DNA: TGTGCCAGCTCACCACGTGTGGCACTACAAGAGACCCAGTACTTC.

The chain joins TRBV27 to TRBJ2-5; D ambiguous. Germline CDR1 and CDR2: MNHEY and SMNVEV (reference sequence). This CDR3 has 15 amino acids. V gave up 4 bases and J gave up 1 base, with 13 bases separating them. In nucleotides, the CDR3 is TGTGCCAGCAGTTGGAACAGCCAACTCCAAGAGACCCAGTACTTC. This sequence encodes CASSWNSQLQETQYF.

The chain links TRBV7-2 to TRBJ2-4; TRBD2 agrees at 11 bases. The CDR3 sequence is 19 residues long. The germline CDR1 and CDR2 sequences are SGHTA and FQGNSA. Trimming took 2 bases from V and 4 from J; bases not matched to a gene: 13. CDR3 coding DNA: TGTGCCAGCAGCTTATCCCTAGCGGGGGGTGCCCCCCTGAAAAACATTCAGTACTTC. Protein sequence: CASSLSLAGGAPLKNIQYF.

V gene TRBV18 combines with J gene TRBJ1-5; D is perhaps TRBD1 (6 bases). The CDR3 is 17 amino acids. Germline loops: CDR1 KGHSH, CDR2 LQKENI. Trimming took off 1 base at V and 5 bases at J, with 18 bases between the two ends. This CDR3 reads CASSPQGRGGRDQPQHF. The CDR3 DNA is TGTGCCAGCTCACCACAAGGCCGAGGGGGTCGGGATCAGCCCCAGCATTTT.

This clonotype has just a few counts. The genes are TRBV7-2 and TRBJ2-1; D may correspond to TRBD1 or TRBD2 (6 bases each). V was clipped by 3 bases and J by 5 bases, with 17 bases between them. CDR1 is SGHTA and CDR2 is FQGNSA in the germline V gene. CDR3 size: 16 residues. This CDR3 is CASSLGTRGRNNEQFF. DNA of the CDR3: TGTGCCAGCAGCTTGGGGACCCGGGGGCGGAACAATGAGCAGTTCTTC.

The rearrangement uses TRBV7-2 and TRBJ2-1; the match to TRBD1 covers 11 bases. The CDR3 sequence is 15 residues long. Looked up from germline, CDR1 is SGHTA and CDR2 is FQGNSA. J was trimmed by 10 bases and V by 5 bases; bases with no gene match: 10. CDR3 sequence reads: CASSPRGDRGSEQFF. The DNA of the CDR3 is TGTGCCAGCAGCCCTAGGGGGGACAGGGGGAGCGAGCAGTTCTTC.

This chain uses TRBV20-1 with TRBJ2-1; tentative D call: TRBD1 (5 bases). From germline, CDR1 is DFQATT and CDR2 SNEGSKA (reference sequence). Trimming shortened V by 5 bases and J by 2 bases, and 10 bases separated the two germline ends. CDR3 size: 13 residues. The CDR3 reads CSAPQDTYNEQFF. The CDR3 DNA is TGCAGTGCTCCTCAGGACACCTACAATGAGCAGTTCTTC.

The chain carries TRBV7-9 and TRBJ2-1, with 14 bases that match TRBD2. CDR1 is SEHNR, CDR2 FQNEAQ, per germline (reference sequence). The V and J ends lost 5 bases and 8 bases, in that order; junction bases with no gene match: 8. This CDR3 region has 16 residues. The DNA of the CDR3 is TGTGCCAGCAGCCCTCGGACTAGCGGGGGGCCCGATGAGCAGTTCTTC. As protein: CASSPRTSGGPDEQFF.

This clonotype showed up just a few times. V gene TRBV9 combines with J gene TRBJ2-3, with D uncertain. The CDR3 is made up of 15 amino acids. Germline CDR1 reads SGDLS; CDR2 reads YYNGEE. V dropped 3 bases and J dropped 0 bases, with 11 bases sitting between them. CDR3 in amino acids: CASSGPPYSTDTQYF. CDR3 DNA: TGTGCCAGCAGCGGCCCGCCATACAGCACAGATACGCAGTATTTT.